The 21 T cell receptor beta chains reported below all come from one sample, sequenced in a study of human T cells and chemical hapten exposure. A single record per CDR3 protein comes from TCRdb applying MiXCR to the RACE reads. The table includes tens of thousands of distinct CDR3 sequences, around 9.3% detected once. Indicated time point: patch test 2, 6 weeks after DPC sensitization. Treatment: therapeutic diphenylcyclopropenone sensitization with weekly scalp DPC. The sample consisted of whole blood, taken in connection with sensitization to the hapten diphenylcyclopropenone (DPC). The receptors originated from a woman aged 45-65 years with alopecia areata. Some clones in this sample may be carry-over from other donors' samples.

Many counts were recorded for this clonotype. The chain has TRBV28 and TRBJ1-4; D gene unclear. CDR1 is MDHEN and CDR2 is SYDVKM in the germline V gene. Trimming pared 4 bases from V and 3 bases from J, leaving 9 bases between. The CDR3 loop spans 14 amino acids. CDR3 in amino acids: CASSSYSANEKLFF. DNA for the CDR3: TGTGCCAGCAGTTCCTACAGTGCTAATGAAAAACTGTTTTTT.

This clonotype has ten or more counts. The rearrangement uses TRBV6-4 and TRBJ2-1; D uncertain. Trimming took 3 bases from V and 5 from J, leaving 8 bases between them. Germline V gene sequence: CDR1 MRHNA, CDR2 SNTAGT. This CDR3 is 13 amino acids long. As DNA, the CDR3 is TGTGCCAGCAGTGAAGACCAGCACAATGAGCAGTTCTTC. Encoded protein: CASSEDQHNEQFF.

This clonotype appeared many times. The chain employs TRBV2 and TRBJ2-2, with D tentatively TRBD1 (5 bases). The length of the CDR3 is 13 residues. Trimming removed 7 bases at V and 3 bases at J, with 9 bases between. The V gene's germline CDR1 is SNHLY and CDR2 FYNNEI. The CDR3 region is CASTGPDTGELFF. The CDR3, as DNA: TGTGCCAGCACAGGGCCAGACACCGGGGAGCTGTTTTTT. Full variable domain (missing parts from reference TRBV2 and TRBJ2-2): EPEVTQTPSHQVTQMGQEVILRCVPISNHLYFYWYRQILGQKVEFLVSFYNNEISEKSEIFDDQFSVERPDGSNFTLKIRSTKLEDSAMYFCASTGPDTGELFFGEGSRLTVL.

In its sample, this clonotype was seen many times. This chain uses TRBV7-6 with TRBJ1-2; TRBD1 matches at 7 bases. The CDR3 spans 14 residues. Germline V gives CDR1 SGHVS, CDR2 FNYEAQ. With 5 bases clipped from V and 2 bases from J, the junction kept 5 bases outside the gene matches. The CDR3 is CASSPRQGNYGYTF. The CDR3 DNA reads TGTGCCAGCAGCCCAAGACAGGGAAACTATGGCTACACCTTC.

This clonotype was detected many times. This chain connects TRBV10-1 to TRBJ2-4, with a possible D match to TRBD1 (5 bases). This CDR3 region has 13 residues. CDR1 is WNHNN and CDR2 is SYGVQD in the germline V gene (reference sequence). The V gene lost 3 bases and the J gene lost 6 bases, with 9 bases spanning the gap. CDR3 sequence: CASSDDRLNIQYF. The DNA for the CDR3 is TGCGCCAGCAGTGACGACAGACTAAACATTCAGTACTTC.

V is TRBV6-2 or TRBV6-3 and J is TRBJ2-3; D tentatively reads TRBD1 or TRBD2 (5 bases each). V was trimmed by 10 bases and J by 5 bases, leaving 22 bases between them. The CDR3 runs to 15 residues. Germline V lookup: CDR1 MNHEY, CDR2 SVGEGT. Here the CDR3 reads CATFSGPGQIDTQYF. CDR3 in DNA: TGTGCCACCTTTTCGGGACCCGGTCAGATAGATACGCAGTATTTT.

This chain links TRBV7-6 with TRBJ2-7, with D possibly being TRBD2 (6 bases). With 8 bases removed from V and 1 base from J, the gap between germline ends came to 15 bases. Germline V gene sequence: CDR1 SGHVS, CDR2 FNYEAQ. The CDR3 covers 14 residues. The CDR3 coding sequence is TGTGCCAGCGGTCGCGGGGCGGCATCCTACGAGCAGTACTTC. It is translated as CASGRGAASYEQYF. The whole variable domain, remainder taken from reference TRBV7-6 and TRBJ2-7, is GAGVSQSPRYKVTKRGQDVALRCDPISGHVSLYWYRQALGQGPEFLTYFNYEAQQDKSGLPNDRFSAERPEGSISTLTIQRTEQRDSAMYRCASGRGAASYEQYFGPGTRLTVT.

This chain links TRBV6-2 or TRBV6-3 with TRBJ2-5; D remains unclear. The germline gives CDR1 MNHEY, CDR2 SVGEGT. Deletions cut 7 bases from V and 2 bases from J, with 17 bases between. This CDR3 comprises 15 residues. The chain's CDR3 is CASNRLGRPQETQYF. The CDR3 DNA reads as TGTGCCAGCAATCGCCTGGGCAGACCACAAGAGACCCAGTACTTC.

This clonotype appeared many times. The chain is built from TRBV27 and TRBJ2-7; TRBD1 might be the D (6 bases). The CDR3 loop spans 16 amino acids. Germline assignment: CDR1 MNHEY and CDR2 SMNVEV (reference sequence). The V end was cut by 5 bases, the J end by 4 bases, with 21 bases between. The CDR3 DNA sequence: TGTGCCAGCAGTGCAGACAGGACTGGACTTGGGTACGAGCAGTACTTC. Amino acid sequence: CASSADRTGLGYEQYF.

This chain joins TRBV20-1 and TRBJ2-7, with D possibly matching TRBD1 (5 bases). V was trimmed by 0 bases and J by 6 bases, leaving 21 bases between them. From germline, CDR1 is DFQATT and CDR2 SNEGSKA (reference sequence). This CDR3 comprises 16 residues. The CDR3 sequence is CSARDTRTPILVEQYF. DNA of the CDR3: TGCAGTGCTAGAGATACCCGGACACCAATCTTAGTCGAGCAGTACTTC.

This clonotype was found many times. The CDR3 protein is CASSDILSYEQYF. In DNA, the CDR3 is TGTGCCAGCAGTGATATCCTGTCCTACGAGCAGTACTTC. The chain uses TRBV6-1 and TRBJ2-7, with D uncertain. The CDR3 extends over 13 amino acids. Trimming cost V 3 bases and J 1 base, with 7 bases left between them. The V gene's germline CDR1 is MNHNS and CDR2 SASEGT.

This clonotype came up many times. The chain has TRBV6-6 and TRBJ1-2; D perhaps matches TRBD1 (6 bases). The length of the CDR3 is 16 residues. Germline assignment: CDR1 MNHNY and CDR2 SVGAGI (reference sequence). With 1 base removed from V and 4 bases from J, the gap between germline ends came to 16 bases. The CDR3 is CASSYFSRGRSYGYTF. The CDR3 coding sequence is TGTGCCAGCAGTTACTTCTCCAGGGGAAGGTCCTATGGCTACACCTTC.

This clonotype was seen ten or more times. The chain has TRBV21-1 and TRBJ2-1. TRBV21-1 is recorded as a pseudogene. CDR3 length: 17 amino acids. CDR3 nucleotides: TGTGCCAGCAGCAAAGAGTGCGAGAGGAGCTCCTACAATGAGCAGTTCTTC. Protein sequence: CASSKECERSSYNEQFF.

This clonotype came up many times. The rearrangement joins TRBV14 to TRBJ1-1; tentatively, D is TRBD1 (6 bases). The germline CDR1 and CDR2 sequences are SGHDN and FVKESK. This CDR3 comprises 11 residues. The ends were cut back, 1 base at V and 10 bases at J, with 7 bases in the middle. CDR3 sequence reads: CASSQGRGAFF. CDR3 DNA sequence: TGTGCCAGCAGCCAAGGCAGGGGAGCTTTCTTT.

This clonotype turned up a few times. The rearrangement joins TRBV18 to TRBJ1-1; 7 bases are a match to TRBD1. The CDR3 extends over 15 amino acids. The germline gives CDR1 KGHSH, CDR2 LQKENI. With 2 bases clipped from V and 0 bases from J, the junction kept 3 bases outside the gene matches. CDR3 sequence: CASSPTGTVNTEAFF. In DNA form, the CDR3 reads TGTGCCAGCTCACCAACCGGGACAGTGAACACTGAAGCTTTCTTT.

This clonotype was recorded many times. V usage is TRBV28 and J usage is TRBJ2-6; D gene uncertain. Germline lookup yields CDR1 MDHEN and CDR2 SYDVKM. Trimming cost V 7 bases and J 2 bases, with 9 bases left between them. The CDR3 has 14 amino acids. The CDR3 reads CASTAGAGANVLTF. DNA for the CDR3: TGTGCCAGCACCGCAGGTGCTGGGGCCAACGTCCTGACTTTC.

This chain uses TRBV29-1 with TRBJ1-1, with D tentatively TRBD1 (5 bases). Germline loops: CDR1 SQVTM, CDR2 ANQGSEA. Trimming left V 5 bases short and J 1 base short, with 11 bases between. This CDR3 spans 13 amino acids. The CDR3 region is CSVSTGGNTEAFF. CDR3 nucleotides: TGCAGCGTTTCGACCGGGGGGAACACTGAAGCTTTCTTT. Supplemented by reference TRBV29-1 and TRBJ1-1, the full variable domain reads SAVISQKPSRDICQRGTSLTIQCQVDSQVTMMFWYRQQPGQSLTLIATANQGSEATYESGFVIDKFPISRPNLTFSTLTVSNMSPEDSSIYLCSVSTGGNTEAFFGQGTRLTVV.

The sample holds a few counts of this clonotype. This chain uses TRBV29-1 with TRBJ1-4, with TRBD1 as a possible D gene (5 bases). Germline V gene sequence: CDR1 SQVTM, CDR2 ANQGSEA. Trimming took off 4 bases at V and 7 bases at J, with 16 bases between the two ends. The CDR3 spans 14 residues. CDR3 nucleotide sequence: TGCAGCGTTGCCCTGGGGGGGTCAGGTGAAAAACTGTTTTTT. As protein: CSVALGGSGEKLFF. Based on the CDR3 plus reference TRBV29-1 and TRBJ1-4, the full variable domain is SAVISQKPSRDICQRGTSLTIQCQVDSQVTMMFWYRQQPGQSLTLIATANQGSEATYESGFVIDKFPISRPNLTFSTLTVSNMSPEDSSIYLCSVALGGSGEKLFFGSGTQLSVL.

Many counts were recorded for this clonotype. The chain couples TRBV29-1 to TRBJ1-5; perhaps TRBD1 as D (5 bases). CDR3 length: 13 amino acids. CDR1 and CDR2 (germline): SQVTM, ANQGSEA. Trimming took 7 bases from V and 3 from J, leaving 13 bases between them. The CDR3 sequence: CSAQTDPNQPQHF. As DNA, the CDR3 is TGCAGCGCTCAGACAGACCCCAATCAGCCCCAGCATTTT.

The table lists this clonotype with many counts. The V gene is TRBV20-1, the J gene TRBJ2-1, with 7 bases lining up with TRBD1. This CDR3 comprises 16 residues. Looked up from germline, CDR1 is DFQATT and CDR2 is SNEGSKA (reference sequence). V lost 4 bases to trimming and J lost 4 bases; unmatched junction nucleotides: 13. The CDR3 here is CSATTRKGDSYNEQFF. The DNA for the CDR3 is TGCAGTGCTACCACACGGAAGGGGGACAGTTACAATGAGCAGTTCTTC.

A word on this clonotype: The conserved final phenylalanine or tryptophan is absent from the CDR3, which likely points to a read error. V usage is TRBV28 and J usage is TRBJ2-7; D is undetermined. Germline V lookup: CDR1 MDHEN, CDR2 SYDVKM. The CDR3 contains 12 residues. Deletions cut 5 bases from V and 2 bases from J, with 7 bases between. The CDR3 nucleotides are TGTGCCAGCAGTCCAATTACCTACGAGCAGTACTAC. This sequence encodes CASSPITYEQYY.